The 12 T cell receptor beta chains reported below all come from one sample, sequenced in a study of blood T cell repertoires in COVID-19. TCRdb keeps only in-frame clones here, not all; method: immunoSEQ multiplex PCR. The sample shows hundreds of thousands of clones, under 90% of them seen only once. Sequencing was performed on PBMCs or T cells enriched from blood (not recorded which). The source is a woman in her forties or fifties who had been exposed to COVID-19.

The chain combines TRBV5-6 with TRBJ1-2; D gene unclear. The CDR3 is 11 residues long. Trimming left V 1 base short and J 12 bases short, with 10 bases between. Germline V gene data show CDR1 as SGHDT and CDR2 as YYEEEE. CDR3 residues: CASSLFGIHTF. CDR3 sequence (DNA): TGTGCCAGCAGCTTGTTCGGGATCCACACCTTC.

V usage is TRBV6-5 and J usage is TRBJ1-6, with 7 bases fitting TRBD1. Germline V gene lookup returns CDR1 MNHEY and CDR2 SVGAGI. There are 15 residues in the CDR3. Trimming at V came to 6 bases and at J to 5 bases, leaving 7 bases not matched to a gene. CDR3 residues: CASRFRDSNNSPLHF. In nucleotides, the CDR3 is TGTGCCAGCAGATTCCGGGACAGCAATAATTCACCCCTCCACTTT.

The CDR3 sequence: CASSGAARNTEAFF. The CDR3 DNA sequence: TGCGCCAGCAGCGGGGCGGCGAGGAACACTGAAGCTTTCTTT. V usage is TRBV5-1 and J usage is TRBJ1-1; TRBD1 is a possible D gene (5 bases). Germline-derived CDR1 and CDR2 are SGHRS and YFSETQ. This CDR3 contains 14 residues. Trimming took off 4 bases at V and 1 base at J, with 11 bases between the two ends. Variable domain in full (rest from reference TRBV5-1 and TRBJ1-1): KAGVTQTPRYLIKTRGQQVTLSCSPISGHRSVSWYQQTPGQGLQFLFEYFSETQRNKGNFPGRFSGRQFSNSRSEMNVSTLELGDSALYLCASSGAARNTEAFFGQGTRLTVV.

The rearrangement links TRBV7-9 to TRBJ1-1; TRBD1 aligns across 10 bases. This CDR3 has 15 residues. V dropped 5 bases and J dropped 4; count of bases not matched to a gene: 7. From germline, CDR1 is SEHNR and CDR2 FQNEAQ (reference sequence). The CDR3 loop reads CASSPSDRGITEAFF. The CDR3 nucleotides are TGTGCCAGCAGCCCCTCGGACAGGGGGATCACTGAAGCTTTCTTT.

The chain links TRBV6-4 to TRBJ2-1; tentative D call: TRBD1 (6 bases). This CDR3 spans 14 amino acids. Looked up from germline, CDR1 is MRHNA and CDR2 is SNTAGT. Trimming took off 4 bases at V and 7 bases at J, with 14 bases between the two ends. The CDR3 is CASSVSQGSNEQFF. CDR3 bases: TGTGCCAGCAGTGTAAGCCAGGGGTCTAATGAGCAGTTCTTC.

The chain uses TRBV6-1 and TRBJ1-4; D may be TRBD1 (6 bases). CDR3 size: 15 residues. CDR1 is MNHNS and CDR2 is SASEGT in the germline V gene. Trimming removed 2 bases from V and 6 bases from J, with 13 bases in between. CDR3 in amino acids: CASSETADSYEKLFF. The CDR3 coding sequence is TGTGCCAGCAGTGAAACGGCGGACAGCTATGAAAAACTGTTTTTT.

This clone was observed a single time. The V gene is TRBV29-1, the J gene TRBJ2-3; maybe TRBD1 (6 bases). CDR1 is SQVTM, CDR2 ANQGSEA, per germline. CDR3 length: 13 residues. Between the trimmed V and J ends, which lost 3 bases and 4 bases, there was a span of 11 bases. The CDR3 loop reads CSVDRGRADTQYF. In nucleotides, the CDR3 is TGCAGCGTTGACAGGGGCAGAGCAGATACGCAGTATTTT.

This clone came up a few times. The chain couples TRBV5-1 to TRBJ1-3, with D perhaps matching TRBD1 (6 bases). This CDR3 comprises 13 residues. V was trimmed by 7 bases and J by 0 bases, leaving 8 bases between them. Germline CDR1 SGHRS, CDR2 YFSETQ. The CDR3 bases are TGCGCCAGCCGAGGGGGCTCTGGAAACACCATATATTTT. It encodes CASRGGSGNTIYF. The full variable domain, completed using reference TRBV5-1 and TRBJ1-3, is KAGVTQTPRYLIKTRGQQVTLSCSPISGHRSVSWYQQTPGQGLQFLFEYFSETQRNKGNFPGRFSGRQFSNSRSEMNVSTLELGDSALYLCASRGGSGNTIYFGEGSWLTVV.

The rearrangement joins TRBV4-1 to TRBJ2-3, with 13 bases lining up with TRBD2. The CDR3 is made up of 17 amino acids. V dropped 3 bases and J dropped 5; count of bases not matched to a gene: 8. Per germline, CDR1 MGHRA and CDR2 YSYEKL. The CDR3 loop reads CASSHRLAGGAQDTQYF. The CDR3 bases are TGCGCCAGCAGCCACCGACTAGCGGGGGGTGCCCAAGATACGCAGTATTTT.

The CDR3 here is CASSHTMAQEKLFF. CDR3 sequence (DNA): TGTGCCAGCAGCCACACGATGGCCCAGGAAAAACTGTTTTTT. The chain carries TRBV7-8 and TRBJ1-4; no definite D call. Per germline, CDR1 SGHVS and CDR2 FQNEAQ. The CDR3 is made up of 14 amino acids. V was clipped by 5 bases and J by 8 bases, with 15 bases between them.

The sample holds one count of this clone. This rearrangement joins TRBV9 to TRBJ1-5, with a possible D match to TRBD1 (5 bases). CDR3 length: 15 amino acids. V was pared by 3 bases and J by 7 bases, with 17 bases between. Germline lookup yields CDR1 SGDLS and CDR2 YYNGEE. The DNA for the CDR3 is TGTGCCAGCAGCGCTGGGGCGGGGTATGGGCAGCCCCAGCATTTT. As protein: CASSAGAGYGQPQHF.

The CDR3 DNA reads TGTGCCAGCAAAGCCGGGGGGCCGGGAGAGACCCAGTACTTC. Translated, it gives CASKAGGPGETQYF. The genes are TRBV28 and TRBJ2-5; D perhaps matches TRBD2 (7 bases). This CDR3 comprises 14 residues. The germline gives CDR1 MDHEN, CDR2 SYDVKM. Trimming stripped 7 bases from V and 4 bases from J, with 16 bases between.